The sample holds one count of the clone carrying this TCR beta chain. Clones were read by immunoSEQ multiplex PCR, and TCRdb kept only the in-frame ones, dropping some. The sample includes more than 2,500 clones, around 74% of them seen just once. The data were obtained in a study of STAT5B mutations in CD4+ large granular lymphocyte leukemia. The CDR3 contains 17 residues. Trimming left V 1 base short and J 0 bases short, with 13 bases between. The germline gives CDR1 SGHAT, CDR2 FQNNGV. The sequence came from a woman in her 70s with CD4+ T-cell large granular lymphocyte leukemia. Sequencing used PBMCs. The chain recombines TRBV11-2 with TRBJ1-3; D unclear. CDR3 sequence reads: CASSLVGGRSSGNTIYF. CDR3 DNA sequence: TGTGCCAGCAGCTTAGTAGGAGGACGCAGCTCTGGAAACACCATATATTTT.